Listed below are T cell receptor beta chains from one sample, sequenced in a study of beta chain features in type 1 diabetes. Produced via immunoSEQ multiplex PCR; TCRdb's table is partial and in-frame only. The sample includes about 140,000 clones, roughly 10% of them seen just once. The sequencing sample was made of central memory CD4+ T cells from blood. These receptors all stem from a woman aged 40 to 50 in good health. The CDR3 runs from the conserved cysteine through the conserved F or W. A D gene is named only where the DNA matches it firmly. The size of a clone is reported for some rows only, either as once, few or many, or as a class for expanded clones.

V gene,clone size,J gene,D gene,CDR3 protein,CDR3 DNA
TRBV5-4,NA,TRBJ2-1,NA,CASSLAGDGNHNEQFF,TGTGCCAGCAGCTTAGCAGGGGATGGGAACCACAATGAGCAGTTCTTC
TRBV10-3,NA,TRBJ1-2,TRBD1,CAISEPESGGYGYTF,TGTGCCATCAGTGAGCCAGAGTCAGGGGGCTATGGCTACACCTTC
TRBV10-2,few,TRBJ2-5,TRBD2,CASRGGTSGRPQETQYF,TGCGCCAGCAGGGGGGGGACTAGCGGGAGACCACAAGAGACCCAGTACTTC
TRBV6-1,few,TRBJ1-2,TRBD1,CASHPGQRPLTGYTF,TGTGCCAGCCATCCGGGACAGAGACCGTTAACAGGCTACACCTTC
TRBV18,NA,TRBJ1-5,TRBD1,CASSYGTAQPQHF,TGTGCCAGCTCGTACGGGACAGCCCAGCCCCAGCATTTT
TRBV6-5,NA,TRBJ1-1,NA,CASTLHQNTEAFF,TGTGCCAGCACCTTACACCAGAACACTGAAGCTTTCTTT
TRBV6-1,few,TRBJ2-3,TRBD1,CASSGGGTGGEDTQYF,TGTGCCAGCAGTGGGGGGGGGACAGGGGGCGAAGATACGCAGTATTTT
TRBV6-1,few,TRBJ2-3,NA,CASSPQGLRSLF,TGTGCCAGCAGTCCGCAAGGACTACGCTCCCTGTTT
TRBV4-3,few,TRBJ1-3,NA,CASSQDAPQNSGNTIYF,TGCGCCAGCAGCCAAGATGCCCCCCAGAACTCTGGAAACACCATATATTTT
TRBV5-4,few,TRBJ1-2,TRBD1,CASSAVTGGLYGYTF,TGTGCCAGCAGTGCTGTGACAGGGGGCCTCTATGGCTACACCTTC
TRBV28,NA,TRBJ1-1,NA,CASSEIFGGGTEAFF,TGTGCCAGCAGCGAAATCTTCGGGGGTGGGACTGAAGCTTTCTTT
TRBV6-6,NA,TRBJ2-3,TRBD2,CASSPGLAGGGDTQYF,TGTGCCAGCAGCCCGGGACTAGCGGGGGGGGGAGATACGCAGTATTTT
TRBV2,NA,TRBJ1-5,TRBD1,CASELYRGSYQPQHF,TGTGCCAGCGAGCTTTACAGGGGCTCGTATCAGCCCCAGCATTTT
TRBV6-5,NA,TRBJ1-3,NA,CASSLRGSGNTIYF,TGTGCCAGCAGCCTAAGGGGCTCTGGAAACACCATATATTTT
TRBV15,few,TRBJ1-5,TRBD1,CATSRAYGQGQPSNQPQHF,TGTGCCACCAGCAGAGCGTACGGACAGGGACAACCAAGCAATCAGCCCCAGCATTTT
TRBV7-2,NA,TRBJ2-1,NA,CASSSQTRNEQFF,TGTGCCAGCAGCAGCCAAACGCGGAATGAGCAGTTCTTC
TRBV4-3,NA,TRBJ1-2,NA,CASSQVLASLNYGYTF,TGCGCCAGCAGCCAAGTATTAGCCAGCCTTAACTATGGCTACACCTTC
TRBV5-6,few,TRBJ1-5,NA,CASTLMGPANQPQHF,TGTGCCAGCACCCTCATGGGGCCAGCAAACCAGCCCCAGCATTTT
TRBV5-1,few,TRBJ2-3,NA,CASSSARGYTDTQYF,TGCGCCAGCAGCTCGGCCCGAGGCTACACAGATACGCAGTATTTT
TRBV7-2,few,TRBJ1-4,TRBD1,CASSWDREEGKLFF,TGTGCCAGCAGCTGGGACAGGGAAGAAGGAAAACTGTTTTTT
TRBV27,few,TRBJ1-3,TRBD1,CASSFDRGRGNTIYF,TGTGCCAGCAGTTTTGACAGGGGACGTGGAAACACCATATATTTT
TRBV7-2,many,TRBJ2-7,TRBD2,CASSSTSGRHYEQYF,TGTGCCAGCAGCTCCACTAGCGGGCGGCACTACGAGCAGTACTTC